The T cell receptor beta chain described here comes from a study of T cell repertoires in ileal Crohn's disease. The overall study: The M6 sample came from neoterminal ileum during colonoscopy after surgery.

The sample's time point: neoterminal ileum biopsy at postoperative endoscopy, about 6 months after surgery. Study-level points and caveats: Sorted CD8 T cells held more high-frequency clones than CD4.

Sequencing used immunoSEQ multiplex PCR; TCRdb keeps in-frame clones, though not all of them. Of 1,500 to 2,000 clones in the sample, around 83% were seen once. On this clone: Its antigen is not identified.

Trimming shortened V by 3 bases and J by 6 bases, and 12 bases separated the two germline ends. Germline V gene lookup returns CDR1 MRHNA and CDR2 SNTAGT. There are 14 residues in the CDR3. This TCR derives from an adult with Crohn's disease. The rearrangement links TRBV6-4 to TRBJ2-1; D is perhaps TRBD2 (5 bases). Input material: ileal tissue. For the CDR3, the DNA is TGTGCCAGCAGTGAATCTGTAGGGAGCAATGAGCAGTTCTTC. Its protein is CASSESVGSNEQFF.